These 24 T cell receptor beta chains came from one sample sequenced in a study of beta chain features in type 1 diabetes. Investigators reverse transcribed all isolated RNA, so they sequenced expressed TCRB transcripts. Profiled with immunoSEQ multiplex PCR; TCRdb holds only in-frame clones, not every one. The top ten clones hold more than 0.08% of a sample with under 800,000 clones, roughly a sixth of them seen once. Sequencing was performed on naive CD4+ T cells from blood. These TCRs come from a man aged 18 to 30 in good health.

V is TRBV7-2 and J is TRBJ1-1; a weak D match, TRBD1 (5 bases). The V end lost 5 bases, the J end lost 3 bases, and 13 bases lay between the germline ends. This CDR3 contains 14 residues. Germline CDR1 is SGHTA and CDR2 is FQGNSA. Here the CDR3 reads CASSTPRVYTEAFF. The CDR3 nucleotides read TGTGCCAGCAGCACTCCCAGGGTGTACACTGAAGCTTTCTTT. Complete variable domain (other parts from reference TRBV7-2 and TRBJ1-1): GAGVSQSPSNKVTEKGKDVELRCDPISGHTALYWYRQSLGQGLEFLIYFQGNSAPDKSGLPSDRFSAERTGGSVSTLTIQRTQQEDSAVYLCASSTPRVYTEAFFGQGTRLTVV.

This clone has just a few counts. The V and J genes are TRBV5-1 and TRBJ2-5; D gene unclear. CDR3 length equals 14 residues. Trimming shortened V by 1 base and J by 3 bases, and 10 bases separated the two germline ends. CDR1 SGHRS and CDR2 YFSETQ come from the germline V gene. The CDR3 loop reads CASSLSNVKETQYF. The CDR3 DNA reads as TGCGCCAGCAGCTTGTCTAACGTAAAAGAGACCCAGTACTTC. Full variable domain (rest looked up from reference TRBV5-1 and TRBJ2-5): KAGVTQTPRYLIKTRGQQVTLSCSPISGHRSVSWYQQTPGQGLQFLFEYFSETQRNKGNFPGRFSGRQFSNSRSEMNVSTLELGDSALYLCASSLSNVKETQYFGPGTRLLVL.

The rearrangement uses TRBV27 and TRBJ1-1; no clear D gene. The V end lost 5 bases, the J end lost 1 base, and 11 bases lay between the germline ends. Germline assignment: CDR1 MNHEY and CDR2 SMNVEV (reference sequence). This CDR3 has 14 amino acids. CDR3 sequence reads: CASSPTLRNTEAFF. CDR3 nucleotide sequence: TGTGCCAGCAGTCCGACACTCAGGAACACTGAAGCTTTCTTT.

This sequence joins TRBV7-2 and TRBJ2-3; no clear D gene. The V gene's germline CDR1 is SGHTA and CDR2 FQGNSA. This CDR3 has 14 residues. Trimming took off 4 bases at V and 7 bases at J, with 15 bases between the two ends. CDR3 bases: TGTGCCAGCAGCTCCCCGGTAGGGCCATATACGCAGTATTTT. Translating gives CASSSPVGPYTQYF.

This chain links TRBV9 with TRBJ2-5; TRBD1 might be the D (5 bases). The V and J ends lost 0 bases and 5 bases respectively, with 14 bases between them. This CDR3 contains 15 residues. Germline loops: CDR1 SGDLS, CDR2 YYNGEE. CDR3 amino acids: CASSVGPGFLETQYF. CDR3 in DNA: TGTGCCAGCAGCGTAGGCCCAGGGTTTCTGGAGACCCAGTACTTC.

This clone was detected a few times. The chain has TRBV15 and TRBJ1-2, with D hard to call. The germline V gene encodes CDR1 LNHNV and CDR2 YYDKDF (reference sequence). Trimming removed 0 bases at V and 4 bases at J, with 12 bases between. The CDR3 length is 15 residues. In DNA, the CDR3 is TGTGCCACCAGCAGAGATGCGCGGTATAGCTATGGCTACACCTTC. This codes for CATSRDARYSYGYTF.

This clone was found a few times. The chain has TRBV27 and TRBJ1-2, with 8 bases matching TRBD1. This CDR3 spans 15 amino acids. Trimming removed 0 bases from V and 8 bases from J; junction bases left unmatched: 8. CDR1 is MNHEY and CDR2 is SMNVEV in the germline V gene (reference sequence). The CDR3 protein is CASSLSFATGVGYTF. CDR3 bases: TGTGCCAGCAGTTTATCCTTCGCGACAGGGGTAGGCTACACCTTC.

This clone showed up just a few times. This chain links TRBV29-1 with TRBJ2-2, with a possible D match to TRBD1 (6 bases). There are 15 residues in the CDR3. Deletions cut 0 bases from V and 4 bases from J, with 12 bases between. Germline-derived CDR1 and CDR2 are SQVTM and ANQGSEA. This chain's CDR3 is CSVEEGGVRTGELFF. For the CDR3, the DNA is TGCAGCGTTGAAGAAGGGGGAGTCCGCACCGGGGAGCTGTTTTTT.

Points on this clone: Other DNA sequences from this sample encode an identical CDR3 as well. The chain uses TRBV28 and TRBJ2-3, with D maybe TRBD1 (6 bases). The CDR3 contains 14 residues. Germline V gene data show CDR1 as MDHEN and CDR2 as SYDVKM. Trimming pared 3 bases from V and 1 base from J, leaving 8 bases between. CDR3 sequence: CASSFRQGTDTQYF. The CDR3 DNA reads TGTGCCAGCAGTTTTAGACAGGGCACAGATACGCAGTATTTT.

This clone was seen a single time. The chain is built from TRBV9 and TRBJ2-7, with TRBD1 matching over 12 bases. J gave up 4 bases and V 0 bases, and 5 bases lay outside the gene matches. CDR3 size: 16 residues. The V gene's germline CDR1 is SGDLS and CDR2 YYNGEE. The CDR3 region is CASSVGPGQGAYEQYF. The CDR3 bases are TGTGCCAGCAGCGTAGGTCCGGGACAGGGGGCATACGAGCAGTACTTC.

This clone was seen a few times. The junction and the germline gene differ at one end; a read error may be behind it. The chain couples TRBV20-1 to TRBJ1-2; TRBD1 matches 7 bases. CDR3 size: 9 residues. Germline V gene sequence: CDR1 DFQATT, CDR2 SNEGSKA (reference sequence). The CDR3 bases are TGCAGTGCTAGAGGGACAGGCGCCTTC. Its protein is CSARGTGAF.

This rearrangement joins TRBV27 to TRBJ2-7, with 10 bases matching TRBD2. V lost 6 bases and J lost 2; bases outside the gene matches: 16. The length of the CDR3 is 18 residues. Germline-derived CDR1 and CDR2 are MNHEY and SMNVEV (reference sequence). The CDR3 nucleotides read TGTGCCAGCAGGCCGGGACTAGCGCGAGGGAGAGCGGCCTACGAGCAGTACTTC. Amino acid sequence: CASRPGLARGRAAYEQYF.

As for this clone: The sample contains more than one DNA sequence encoding this CDR3. V is TRBV5-1 and J is TRBJ2-1; 7 bases map to TRBD2. This CDR3 has 15 amino acids. V lost 0 bases to trimming and J lost 2 bases; unmatched junction nucleotides: 2. Germline loops: CDR1 SGHRS, CDR2 YFSETQ. The CDR3: CASSLASGTYNEQFF. DNA for the CDR3: TGCGCCAGCAGCTTGGCTAGCGGCACCTACAATGAGCAGTTCTTC.

V and J are TRBV7-2 and TRBJ2-1; 10 bases agree with TRBD2. Trimming removed 7 bases from V and 9 bases from J; junction bases left unmatched: 12. Germline lookup yields CDR1 SGHTA and CDR2 FQGNSA. This CDR3 is 15 amino acids long. CDR3 protein: CASTPSGRALGEQFF. The DNA of the CDR3 is TGTGCCAGCACGCCCAGCGGGAGGGCCCTCGGTGAGCAGTTCTTC.

This clone was seen only a few times. This CDR3 is also generated by other DNA sequences in the sample. V gene TRBV4-2 combines with J gene TRBJ2-7, with TRBD1 identical over 8 bases. J was trimmed by 7 bases and V by 0 bases; bases with no gene match: 8. In germline, CDR1 is LGHNA, CDR2 YNFKEQ. The CDR3 covers 15 residues. The CDR3 loop reads CASSQEGQGASEQYF. The CDR3, as DNA: TGTGCCAGCAGCCAAGAGGGGCAGGGGGCAAGTGAGCAGTACTTC.

The chain is built from TRBV7-2 and TRBJ2-1; TRBD1 is a possible D gene (6 bases). This CDR3 contains 16 residues. Per germline, CDR1 SGHTA and CDR2 FQGNSA. The V gene lost 1 base and the J gene lost 5 bases, with 15 bases spanning the gap. The CDR3 region has the DNA TGTGCCAGCAGCTTAGTTGGGACGGGGACAAACAATGAGCAGTTCTTC. This gives the protein CASSLVGTGTNNEQFF.

The rearrangement joins TRBV19 to TRBJ1-1; 7 bases are a match to TRBD1. The trim removed 7 bases at V and 5 bases at J, leaving 16 bases unmatched. CDR3 length: 16 residues. The germline V gene has CDR1 LNHDA and CDR2 SQIVND (reference sequence). CDR3 residues: CASINPNRGEFTEAFF. The DNA of the CDR3 is TGTGCCAGTATCAACCCCAACAGGGGAGAGTTTACTGAAGCTTTCTTT.

This clone was counted between two and nine times. This chain uses TRBV28 with TRBJ2-1, with 10 bases fitting TRBD2. This CDR3 is 16 amino acids long. In germline, CDR1 is MDHEN, CDR2 SYDVKM. The V segment lost 6 bases and the J segment 0 bases; nucleotides outside the gene matches: 5. CDR3 amino acids: CASSPSGRASYNEQFF. CDR3 nucleotide sequence: TGTGCCAGCAGCCCCAGCGGGAGGGCCTCCTACAATGAGCAGTTCTTC.

The chain combines TRBV7-3 with TRBJ2-6; TRBD2 might be the D (5 bases). V lost 5 bases, J lost 0 bases, and 11 bases lay in between. CDR1 and CDR2 (germline): SGHTA, FQGTGA. The CDR3 extends over 16 amino acids. The CDR3 DNA reads as TGTGCCAGCAGCGGGAGCCAAAACTCTGGGGCCAACGTCCTGACTTTC. It yields the protein CASSGSQNSGANVLTF.

This clone occurred a few times. The chain is built from TRBV7-2 and TRBJ2-7; TRBD1 might be the D (5 bases). The CDR3 contains 16 residues. The germline V gene encodes CDR1 SGHTA and CDR2 FQGNSA. The germline V and J ends were trimmed by 2 bases and 0 bases, with 14 bases remaining between them. DNA for the CDR3: TGTGCCAGCAGCTTAATTCCAGGGCGCTTCTCCTACGAGCAGTACTTC. Translated, it gives CASSLIPGRFSYEQYF. Complete variable domain (other parts from reference TRBV7-2 and TRBJ2-7): GAGVSQSPSNKVTEKGKDVELRCDPISGHTALYWYRQSLGQGLEFLIYFQGNSAPDKSGLPSDRFSAERTGGSVSTLTIQRTQQEDSAVYLCASSLIPGRFSYEQYFGPGTRLTVT.

The chain employs TRBV2 and TRBJ2-5; TRBD2 might be the D (6 bases). Germline CDR1 is SNHLY and CDR2 is FYNNEI. CDR3 length: 15 residues. V lost 6 bases and J lost 5, with 19 bases in between. Here the CDR3 reads CASSGSGYGGETQYF. For the CDR3, the DNA is TGTGCCAGCAGCGGTAGCGGTTACGGCGGGGAGACCCAGTACTTC.

The chain combines TRBV28 with TRBJ1-6, with D unresolved. CDR3 length equals 11 residues. Germline-derived CDR1 and CDR2 are MDHEN and SYDVKM. The germline V and J ends were trimmed by 5 bases and 11 bases, with 7 bases remaining between them. The CDR3 DNA reads TGTGCCAGCAGTCTTTCCGCACCCCTCCACTTT. Its protein is CASSLSAPLHF.

This clone was observed a handful of times. Here the CDR3 reads CASSGRDRVADTQYF. DNA for the CDR3: TGTGCCAGCAGCGGCCGGGACAGGGTCGCAGATACGCAGTATTTT. The rearrangement joins TRBV5-8 to TRBJ2-3; the match to TRBD1 covers 9 bases. The CDR3 length is 15 residues. Germline assignment: CDR1 SGHTS and CDR2 YDEGEE. Losses at the gene ends were 4 bases for V and 4 bases for J; bases not matched to a gene: 7.

The gene calls are TRBV9 and TRBJ2-1, with a weak D call TRBD2 (6 bases). The CDR3 is 16 residues long. CDR1 and CDR2 from the germline V gene are SGDLS and YYNGEE. Trimming removed 0 bases at V and 0 bases at J, with 10 bases between. The CDR3 spells CASSVGGGVSYNEQFF. In DNA form, the CDR3 reads TGTGCCAGCAGCGTAGGAGGAGGGGTCTCCTACAATGAGCAGTTCTTC.